These 32 T cell receptor beta chains share one sample of origin, sequenced in a study of blood T cell repertoires in COVID-19. The method was immunoSEQ multiplex PCR; TCRdb's version includes in-frame clones alone and lacks a portion of them. The repertoire consists of around 120,000 clones, with 60% to 85% occurring once and the leading ten covering approximately 2.5%. Sequencing was performed on peripheral blood. The receptors were sampled from a man aged 65 to 79 with acute or convalescent COVID-19.

The chain recombines TRBV9 with TRBJ2-1; 15 bases are a match to TRBD2. J was trimmed by 8 bases and V by 4 bases; bases with no gene match: 7. Germline V gene sequence: CDR1 SGDLS, CDR2 YYNGEE. The CDR3 consists of 16 residues. CDR3 sequence reads: CASSPGLAGGLYEQFF. In nucleotides, the CDR3 is TGTGCCAGCAGCCCCGGACTAGCGGGGGGGCTCTATGAGCAGTTCTTC.

The rearrangement uses TRBV14 and TRBJ1-3, with D perhaps TRBD1 (5 bases). Germline V gene data show CDR1 as SGHDN and CDR2 as FVKESK. The CDR3 runs to 15 residues. V lost 5 bases and J 0 bases, leaving 11 bases between the germline ends. The CDR3 coding sequence is TGTGCCAGCAGCGCGGGGACTCGCTCTGGAAACACCATATATTTT. The encoded protein is CASSAGTRSGNTIYF.

The gene calls are TRBV21-1 and TRBJ1-1; the table names TRBD1, a call not compared with the DNA. TRBV21-1 is a pseudogene segment. The CDR3 is 15 residues long. CDR3 sequence: CASSKKGGGNTEAFF. DNA for the CDR3: TGTGCCAGCAGCAAAAAAGGGGGCGGGAACACTGAAGCTTTCTTT.

The chain has TRBV9 and TRBJ1-2; 9 bases map to TRBD1. The germline V gene has CDR1 SGDLS and CDR2 YYNGEE. CDR3 length: 18 residues. The V segment lost 4 bases and the J segment 8 bases; nucleotides outside the gene matches: 21. CDR3 protein: CASSPQEGGQGRATGYTF. The CDR3 DNA sequence: TGTGCCAGCAGCCCCCAAGAAGGGGGACAGGGACGGGCGACCGGCTACACCTTC.

This clone has only a few counts. The rearrangement joins TRBV3-1 (or the pseudogene TRBV3-2) to TRBJ2-5, with 10 bases that match TRBD2. Germline trimming cut 6 bases from V and 5 bases from J; bases unmatched to any gene: 9. Germline-derived CDR1 and CDR2 are LGHDT and YNNKEL (reference sequence). CDR3 size: 15 residues. The CDR3 sequence: CASRERGGLRETQYF. The CDR3 DNA sequence: TGTGCCAGCAGAGAGCGGGGGGGCCTTCGGGAGACCCAGTACTTC.

This clone has only one observation. The V and J genes are TRBV6-4 and TRBJ1-2; 9 positions agree with TRBD1. This CDR3 region has 17 residues. V was clipped by 4 bases and J by 5 bases; unmatched bases: 14. In germline, CDR1 is MRHNA, CDR2 SNTAGT. The CDR3 spells CASSATGTGSPLYGYTF. In nucleotides, the CDR3 is TGTGCCAGCAGTGCAACCGGGACAGGGTCCCCTCTATATGGCTACACCTTC.

The chain employs TRBV5-6 and TRBJ2-6, with 7 bases identical to TRBD1. This CDR3 comprises 17 residues. The germline V gene encodes CDR1 SGHDT and CDR2 YYEEEE. The ends lost 0 bases at V and 1 base at J; junction bases unmatched: 4. CDR3 nucleotide sequence: TGTGCCAGCAGCTTGGACCCCAGGGGGTCTGGGGCCAACGTCCTGACTTTC. Protein sequence: CASSLDPRGSGANVLTF.

V gene TRBV5-5 combines with J gene TRBJ2-7; TRBD2 matches at 7 bases. CDR1 is SGHKS and CDR2 is YYEKEE in the germline V gene (reference sequence). With 2 bases clipped from V and 6 bases from J, the junction kept 8 bases outside the gene matches. CDR3 length: 14 amino acids. The CDR3 reads CASSFSGGTGEQYF. CDR3 bases: TGTGCCAGCAGCTTTTCCGGGGGGACGGGCGAGCAGTACTTC.

The V gene is TRBV5-4, the J gene TRBJ1-1; perhaps TRBD1 as D (5 bases). V lost 3 bases and J lost 1, with 10 bases in between. The CDR3 has 14 residues. The germline CDR1 and CDR2 sequences are SGHNT and YYREEE (reference sequence). In DNA, the CDR3 is TGTGCCAGCAGCTCGGACATATCGAACACTGAAGCTTTCTTT. Protein sequence: CASSSDISNTEAFF.

The CDR3 DNA reads TGTGCCAGCAGTGAGTCAGGGAAACAGCCCCAGCATTTT. This encodes CASSESGKQPQHF. The J gene is TRBJ1-5, the V gene TRBV6-4, with a possible D match to TRBD1 (5 bases). CDR1 is MRHNA, CDR2 SNTAGT, per germline. The CDR3 sequence is 13 residues long. V gave up 3 bases and J gave up 7 bases, with 10 bases separating them.

The rearrangement joins TRBV6-5 to TRBJ2-2, with 11 bases lining up with TRBD1. Germline CDR1 and CDR2: MNHEY and SVGAGI. This CDR3 is 15 amino acids long. The J segment lost 5 bases and the V segment lost 6 bases, leaving 5 bases of the junction unmatched. CDR3 in amino acids: CASRTGDRGTGELFF. CDR3 DNA: TGTGCCAGCAGAACGGGGGACAGGGGGACCGGGGAGCTGTTTTTT.

The CDR3 sequence is CASSDSGGAKNIQYF. CDR3 in DNA: TGCGCCAGCAGCGATAGCGGGGGAGCCAAAAACATTCAGTACTTC. V and J are TRBV5-1 and TRBJ2-4; 9 bases map to TRBD2. This CDR3 spans 15 amino acids. V trimming: 4 bases; J trimming: 0 bases; junction bases outside the gene matches: 2. The V gene's germline CDR1 is SGHRS and CDR2 YFSETQ.

The chain couples TRBV7-6 to TRBJ2-7; TRBD1 agrees at 9 bases. Germline values: CDR1 SGHVS, CDR2 FNYEAQ. The CDR3 is 13 residues long. V shed 5 bases, J shed 6 bases, and the junction held 5 bases outside the gene matches. CDR3 DNA sequence: TGTGCCAGCAGCACACAGGGGGCTATCGAGCAGTACTTC. Amino acids: CASSTQGAIEQYF.

This rearrangement joins TRBV10-3 to TRBJ2-1; the D gene is possibly TRBD1 (6 bases). The CDR3 totals 13 residues. V shed 4 bases and J shed 6 bases, with 10 bases lying between them. CDR1 and CDR2 (germline): ENHRY, SYGVKD. CDR3 DNA sequence: TGTGCCATCAGTGGAACAGGGTTCAATGAGCAGTTCTTC. Amino acid sequence: CAISGTGFNEQFF.

The gene calls are TRBV6-8 and TRBJ2-2; maybe TRBD2 (6 bases). The CDR3 totals 15 residues. The V gene's germline CDR1 is MNHGY and CDR2 SAAAGT. Trimming cost V 7 bases and J 3 bases, with 15 bases left between them. The CDR3 region has the DNA TGTGCCAGCATCTCCCCGGGGGAGGACACCGGGGAGCTGTTTTTT. Protein: CASISPGEDTGELFF.

The chain combines TRBV5-1 with TRBJ2-5; 9 positions agree with TRBD1. The germline gives CDR1 SGHRS, CDR2 YFSETQ. V was clipped by 4 bases and J by 4 bases; unmatched bases: 2. This CDR3 contains 13 residues. The CDR3 sequence: CASSTGQGETQYF. CDR3 DNA sequence: TGCGCCAGCAGCACGGGACAGGGAGAGACCCAGTACTTC. The variable domain in full, with the rest retrieved from reference TRBV5-1 and TRBJ2-5, is KAGVTQTPRYLIKTRGQQVTLSCSPISGHRSVSWYQQTPGQGLQFLFEYFSETQRNKGNFPGRFSGRQFSNSRSEMNVSTLELGDSALYLCASSTGQGETQYFGPGTRLLVL.

This clone was seen more than once but under ten times. The chain is built from TRBV4-3 and TRBJ2-3; D is unresolved. V dropped 0 bases and J dropped 8 bases, with 18 bases sitting between them. Per germline, CDR1 LGHNA and CDR2 YSLEER. This CDR3 is built from 16 residues. The CDR3 DNA reads as TGCGCCAGCAGCCAAGATTCCCTTAGTCCAATTAGTACGCAGTATTTT. This sequence encodes CASSQDSLSPISTQYF.

V is TRBV7-6 and J is TRBJ1-4, with 8 bases aligning to TRBD1. The V gene's germline CDR1 is SGHVS and CDR2 FNYEAQ. After removal of 5 bases from V and 3 bases from J, the junction contained 14 bases not matched to a gene. The CDR3 covers 18 residues. The CDR3 DNA reads as TGTGCCAGCAGCCCACCCCTCCCAGGGGGCTTCGCTAATGAAAAACTGTTTTTT. Translated: CASSPPLPGGFANEKLFF.

V and J are TRBV4-3 and TRBJ2-2, with 7 nucleotides matching TRBD1. V was pared by 5 bases and J by 5 bases, with 5 bases of the junction left unmatched. Germline CDR1 LGHNA, CDR2 YSLEER. This CDR3 is built from 14 residues. CDR3 bases: TGCGCCAGCAGCGGACAGGCCCTGACCGGGGAGCTGTTTTTT. Its translation: CASSGQALTGELFF.

V is TRBV7-9 and J is TRBJ1-2; 8 nucleotides align to TRBD1. Looked up from germline, CDR1 is SEHNR and CDR2 is FQNEAQ (reference sequence). Trimming removed 2 bases from V and 6 bases from J; junction bases left unmatched: 5. The CDR3 covers 14 residues. The CDR3 spells CASSLLQGADGYTF. CDR3 sequence (DNA): TGTGCCAGCAGCTTACTCCAGGGGGCTGATGGCTACACCTTC.

In its sample, this clone was seen once. This rearrangement joins TRBV25-1 to TRBJ1-2; a weak D match, TRBD1 (6 bases). Deletions cut 8 bases from V and 4 bases from J, with 14 bases between. Per germline, CDR1 MGHDK and CDR2 SYGVNS. This CDR3 has 13 amino acids. CDR3 region: CASSGEGSYGYTF. The CDR3 DNA reads as TGTGCCAGCTCAGGGGAGGGATCCTATGGCTACACCTTC.

V is TRBV30 and J is TRBJ1-1; D may be TRBD1 (5 bases). CDR3 length equals 15 residues. V gave up 2 bases and J gave up 1 base, with 14 bases separating them. Germline lookup yields CDR1 GTSNPN and CDR2 SVGIG (reference sequence). The CDR3 region has the DNA TGTGCCTGGAGTTCCTGGGGCGATACGAACACTGAAGCTTTCTTT. Its protein is CAWSSWGDTNTEAFF.

This clone was observed a handful of times. This rearrangement joins TRBV7-9 to TRBJ1-6; 10 nucleotides line up with TRBD1. V was clipped by 7 bases and J by 5 bases; unmatched bases: 5. The CDR3 totals 15 residues. The germline V gene has CDR1 SEHNR and CDR2 FQNEAQ (reference sequence). CDR3 sequence (DNA): TGTGCCAGCATCCCCGGGACAGGGGATAATTCACCCCTCCACTTT. Protein product: CASIPGTGDNSPLHF.

The chain combines TRBV11-2 with TRBJ1-2, with a possible D match to TRBD1 (6 bases). The CDR3 is 16 residues long. Per the germline V gene, CDR1 is SGHAT and CDR2 is FQNNGV. The V end was cut by 1 base, the J end by 2 bases, with 14 bases between. The CDR3 loop reads CASSLVRARGNYGYTF. The CDR3 coding sequence is TGTGCCAGCAGCTTAGTCCGGGCCAGGGGCAACTATGGCTACACCTTC.

This clone was recorded only once. The chain couples TRBV6-5 to TRBJ1-1; maybe TRBD1 (5 bases). The length of the CDR3 is 12 residues. V was clipped by 5 bases and J by 6 bases, with 10 bases between them. Germline loops: CDR1 MNHEY, CDR2 SVGAGI. DNA for the CDR3: TGTGCCAGCAGTCGTCAGGGTTCTGAAGCTTTCTTT. It is translated as CASSRQGSEAFF.

This clone was detected only a few times. The rearrangement joins TRBV27 to TRBJ1-5, with 8 positions matching TRBD1. Germline values: CDR1 MNHEY, CDR2 SMNVEV (reference sequence). The CDR3 sequence is 15 residues long. V was clipped by 4 bases and J by 0 bases; unmatched bases: 2. The CDR3 is CASSSGQGSNQPQHF. CDR3 sequence (DNA): TGTGCCAGCAGTTCAGGACAGGGTAGCAATCAGCCCCAGCATTTT.

This clone was recorded only once. This chain connects TRBV7-2 to TRBJ2-7; the D gene is possibly TRBD2 (5 bases). Germline CDR1 and CDR2: SGHTA and FQGNSA. This CDR3 has 15 residues. The ends were cut back, 1 base at V and 2 bases at J, with 12 bases in the middle. The CDR3 loop reads CASSLDGGTPYEQYF. The CDR3 region has the DNA TGTGCCAGCAGCTTAGATGGAGGTACTCCCTACGAGCAGTACTTC.

The chain employs TRBV5-1 and TRBJ2-7; 9 bases align to TRBD2. The CDR3 is 14 amino acids. Trimming cost V 2 bases and J 5 bases; bases outside gene matches: 5. Germline V lookup: CDR1 SGHRS, CDR2 YFSETQ. CDR3 loop: CASSLSGGFHEQYF. CDR3 nucleotides: TGCGCCAGCAGCTTAAGCGGGGGGTTCCACGAGCAGTACTTC. The full variable domain, with the rest looked up from reference TRBV5-1 and TRBJ2-7, is KAGVTQTPRYLIKTRGQQVTLSCSPISGHRSVSWYQQTPGQGLQFLFEYFSETQRNKGNFPGRFSGRQFSNSRSEMNVSTLELGDSALYLCASSLSGGFHEQYFGPGTRLTVT.

The rearrangement joins TRBV19 to TRBJ1-6; the match to TRBD1 covers 7 bases. The J segment lost 10 bases and the V segment lost 3 bases, leaving 6 bases of the junction unmatched. The CDR3 covers 14 residues. CDR1 is LNHDA, CDR2 SQIVND, per germline (reference sequence). In DNA, the CDR3 is TGTGCCAGTAGTATTACAGGGGTAGAATCACCCCTCCACTTT. Amino acid sequence: CASSITGVESPLHF.

V and J are TRBV11-2 and TRBJ2-5, with D unresolved. CDR3 size: 12 residues. Per germline, CDR1 SGHAT and CDR2 FQNNGV. V lost 3 bases to trimming and J lost 5 bases, with 7 bases between them. The CDR3 reads CASSLGYETQYF. The DNA for the CDR3 is TGTGCCAGCAGCTTGGGCTACGAGACCCAGTACTTC. The full variable domain, its missing parts supplied by reference TRBV11-2 and TRBJ2-5, is EAGVAQSPRYKIIEKRQSVAFWCNPISGHATLYWYQQILGQGPKLLIQFQNNGVVDDSQLPKDRFSAERLKGVDSTLKIQPAKLEDSAVYLCASSLGYETQYFGPGTRLLVL.

The chain is built from TRBV7-2 and TRBJ2-5; 9 bases map to TRBD2. CDR3 size: 15 residues. In germline, CDR1 is SGHTA, CDR2 FQGNSA. The V gene end was trimmed by 2 bases and the J gene end by 5 bases; junction bases not matched to a gene: 6. The CDR3 reads CASSLLAGPGETQYF. The DNA of the CDR3 is TGTGCCAGCAGCTTACTAGCGGGGCCGGGGGAGACCCAGTACTTC.

The V and J genes are TRBV7-2 and TRBJ2-3; D may be TRBD1 (5 bases). The CDR3 length is 14 residues. Germline V lookup: CDR1 SGHTA, CDR2 FQGNSA. Trimming stripped 3 bases from V and 0 bases from J, with 7 bases between. CDR3 in amino acids: CASSFQGSTDTQYF. CDR3 in DNA: TGTGCCAGCAGCTTCCAGGGTAGCACAGATACGCAGTATTTT.